The sequence of this T cell receptor (beta chain) was determined in a study of blood T cell repertoires in COVID-19. Study-wide context: Collection of acute and convalescent COVID-19 samples took place in the United States, Italy and Spain.

Authors' analysis steps: Reference gene primers were amplified, and this amplification served to estimate nucleated cell counts. Sequencing used immunoSEQ multiplex PCR; TCRdb keeps in-frame clones, though not all of them. Clonal size and the V and J genes are those of that table, whereas D and trimming came from the DNA. The sample carries approximately 270,000 clones, around 89% recorded once. CDR1 and CDR2 from the germline V gene are SNHLY and FYNNEI. With 2 bases clipped from V and 6 bases from J, the junction kept 8 bases outside the gene matches. This CDR3 spans 15 amino acids. The chain combines TRBV2 with TRBJ2-5, with 8 bases fitting TRBD2. Sequenced input: peripheral blood. The clonotype was recovered from a man aged 30 to 39 with acute or convalescent COVID-19. CDR3 coding DNA: TGTGCCAGCAGTGAAAGCGCGGGGGGTGAAAAGACCCAGTACTTC. It codes for CASSESAGGEKTQYF.